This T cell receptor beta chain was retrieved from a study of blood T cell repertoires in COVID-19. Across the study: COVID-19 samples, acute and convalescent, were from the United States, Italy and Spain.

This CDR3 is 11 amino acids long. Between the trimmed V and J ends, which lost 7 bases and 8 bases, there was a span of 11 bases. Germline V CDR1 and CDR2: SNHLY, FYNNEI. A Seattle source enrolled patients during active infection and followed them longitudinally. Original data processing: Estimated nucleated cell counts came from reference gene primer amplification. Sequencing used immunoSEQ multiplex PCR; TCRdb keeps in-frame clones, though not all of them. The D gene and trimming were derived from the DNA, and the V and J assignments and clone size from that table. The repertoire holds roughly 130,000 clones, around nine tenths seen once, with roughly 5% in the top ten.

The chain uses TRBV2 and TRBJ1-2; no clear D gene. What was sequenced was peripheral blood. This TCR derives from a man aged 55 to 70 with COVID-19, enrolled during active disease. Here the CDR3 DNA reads TGTGCCAGCAAAACGCGACTCGGCTACACCTTC. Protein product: CASKTRLGYTF.